The clone carrying this T cell receptor beta chain was seen repeatedly, ten times or more. Its specificity is unknown. The CDR3 extends over 13 amino acids. V gave up 8 bases and J gave up 0 bases, with 13 bases separating them. Germline loops: CDR1 SQVTM, CDR2 ANQGSEA. MiXCR was run by TCRdb on the 5' RACE reads, yielding one entry per CDR3 protein. Of approximately 120,000 distinct CDR3 sequences in the sample, about 15% were seen once. The data stem from a study of T cells after yellow fever vaccination. Points from the study as a whole: Contamination by abundant bulk-population clonotypes could be present in FACS-sorted repertoires.

This material consisted of CD8+ T cells sorted from PBMCs, taken 5 days after the yellow fever booster vaccination. The origin of this receptor is a man aged 18 to 30 who received the YFV17D yellow fever vaccine. The chain combines TRBV29-1 with TRBJ1-2, with TRBD1 as a possible D gene (6 bases). For the CDR3, the DNA is TGCAGCACTTTAGGGGACACTAACTATGGCTACACCTTC. It is translated as CSTLGDTNYGYTF.